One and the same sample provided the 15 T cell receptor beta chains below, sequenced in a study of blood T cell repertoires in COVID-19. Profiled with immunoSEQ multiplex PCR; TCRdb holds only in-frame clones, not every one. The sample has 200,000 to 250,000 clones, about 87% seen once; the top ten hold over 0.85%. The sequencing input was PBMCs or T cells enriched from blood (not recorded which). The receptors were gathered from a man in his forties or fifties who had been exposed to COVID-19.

CDR3 protein: CASSPYGDGYTF. Here the CDR3 DNA reads TGTGCCAGCTCACCATACGGGGATGGCTACACCTTC. J is TRBJ1-2 and V is TRBV18, with D uncertain. V lost 2 bases and J lost 6, with 7 bases in between. Germline V gene lookup returns CDR1 KGHSH and CDR2 LQKENI. The CDR3 has 12 amino acids. The whole variable domain, filled in from reference TRBV18 and TRBJ1-2, reads NAGVMQNPRHLVRRRGQEARLRCSPMKGHSHVYWYRQLPEEGLKFMVYLQKENIIDESGMPKERFSAEFPKEGPSILRIQQVVRGDSAAYFCASSPYGDGYTFGSGTRLTVV.

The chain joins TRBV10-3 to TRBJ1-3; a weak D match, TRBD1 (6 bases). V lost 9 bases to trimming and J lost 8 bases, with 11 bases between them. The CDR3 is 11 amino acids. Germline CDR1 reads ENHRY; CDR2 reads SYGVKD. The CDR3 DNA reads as TGTGCCATAGGACAGAGCCACACCATATATTTT. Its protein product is CAIGQSHTIYF.

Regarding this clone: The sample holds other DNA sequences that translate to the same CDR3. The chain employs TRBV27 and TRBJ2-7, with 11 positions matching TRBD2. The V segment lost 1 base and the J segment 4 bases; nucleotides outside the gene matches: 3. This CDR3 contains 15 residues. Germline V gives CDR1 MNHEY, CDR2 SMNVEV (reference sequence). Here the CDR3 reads CASSLLAGGPYEQYV. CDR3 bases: TGTGCCAGCAGTTTATTAGCGGGAGGGCCGTACGAGCAGTACGTC.

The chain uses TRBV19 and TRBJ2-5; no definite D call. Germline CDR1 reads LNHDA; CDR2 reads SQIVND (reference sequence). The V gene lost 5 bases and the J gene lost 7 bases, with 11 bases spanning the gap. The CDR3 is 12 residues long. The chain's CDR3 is CASSSATGTQYF. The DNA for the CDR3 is TGTGCCAGTAGTTCGGCGACTGGGACCCAGTACTTC.

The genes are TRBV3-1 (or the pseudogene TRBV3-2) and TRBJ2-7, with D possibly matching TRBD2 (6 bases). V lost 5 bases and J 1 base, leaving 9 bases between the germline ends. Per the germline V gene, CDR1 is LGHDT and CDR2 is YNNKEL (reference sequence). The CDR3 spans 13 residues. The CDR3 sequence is CASSFGGSYEQYV. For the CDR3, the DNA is TGTGCCAGCAGCTTCGGGGGTTCCTACGAGCAGTACGTC.

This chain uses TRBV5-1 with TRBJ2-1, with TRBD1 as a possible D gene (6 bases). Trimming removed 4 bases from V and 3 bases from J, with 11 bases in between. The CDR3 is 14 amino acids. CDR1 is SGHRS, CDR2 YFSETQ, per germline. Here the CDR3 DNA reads TGCGCCAGCAGCCGGGACAACTACTACAATGAGCAGTTCTTC. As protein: CASSRDNYYNEQFF.

The CDR3: CASSLMEHTEAFF. The CDR3 DNA reads TGTGCCAGCAGCTTAATGGAGCACACTGAAGCTTTCTTT. The chain uses TRBV7-9 and TRBJ1-1, with no clear D. The CDR3 is 13 amino acids. CDR1 and CDR2 from the germline V gene are SEHNR and FQNEAQ (reference sequence). V was cut by 2 bases and J by 3 bases, with 7 bases left in between.

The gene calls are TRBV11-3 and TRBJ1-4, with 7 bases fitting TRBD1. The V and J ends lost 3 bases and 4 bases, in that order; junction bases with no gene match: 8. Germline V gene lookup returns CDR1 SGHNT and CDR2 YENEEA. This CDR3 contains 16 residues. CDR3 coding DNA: TGTGCCAGCAGCTTGAGGACAGGCCGCGTTAATGAAAAACTGTTTTTT. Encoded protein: CASSLRTGRVNEKLFF.

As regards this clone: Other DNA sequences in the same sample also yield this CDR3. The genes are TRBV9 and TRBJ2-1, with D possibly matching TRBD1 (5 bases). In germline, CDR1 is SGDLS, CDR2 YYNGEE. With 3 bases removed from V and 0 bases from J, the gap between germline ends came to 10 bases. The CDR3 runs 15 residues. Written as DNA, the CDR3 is TGTGCCAGCAGCGAGTCAGGGTCCTCCTACAATGAGCAGTTCTTC. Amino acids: CASSESGSSYNEQFF. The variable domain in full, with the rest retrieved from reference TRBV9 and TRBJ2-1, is DSGVTQTPKHLITATGQRVTLRCSPRSGDLSVYWYQQSLDQGLQFLIQYYNGEERAKGNILERFSAQQFPDLHSELNLSSLELGDSALYFCASSESGSSYNEQFFGPGTRLTVL.

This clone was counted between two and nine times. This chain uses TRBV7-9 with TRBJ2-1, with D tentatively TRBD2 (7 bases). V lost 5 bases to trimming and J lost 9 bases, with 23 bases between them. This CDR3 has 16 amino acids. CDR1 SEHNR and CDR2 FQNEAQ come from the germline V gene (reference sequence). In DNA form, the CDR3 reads TGTGCCAGCAGCCCCTATGATGGGGGGGGCCACGTTGAGCAGTTCTTC. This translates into CASSPYDGGGHVEQFF. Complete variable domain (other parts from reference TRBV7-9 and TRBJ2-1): DTGVSQNPRHKITKRGQNVTFRCDPISEHNRLYWYRQTLGQGPEFLTYFQNEAQLEKSRLLSDRFSAERPKGSFSTLEIQRTEQGDSAMYLCASSPYDGGGHVEQFFGPGTRLTVL.

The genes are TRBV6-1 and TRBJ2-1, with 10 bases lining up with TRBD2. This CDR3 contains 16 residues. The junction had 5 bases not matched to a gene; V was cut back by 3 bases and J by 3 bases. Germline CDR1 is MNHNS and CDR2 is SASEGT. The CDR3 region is CASSDLLAGVYNEQFF. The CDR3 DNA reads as TGTGCCAGCAGTGACCTGCTAGCGGGAGTCTACAATGAGCAGTTCTTC.

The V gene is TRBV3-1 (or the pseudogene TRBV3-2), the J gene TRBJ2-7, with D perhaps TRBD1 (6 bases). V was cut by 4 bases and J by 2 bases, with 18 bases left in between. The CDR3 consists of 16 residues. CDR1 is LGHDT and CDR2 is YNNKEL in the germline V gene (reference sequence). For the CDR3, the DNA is TGTGCCAGCAGCCGCCCGCGACAGGAAAGTCCCTACGAGCAGTACTTC. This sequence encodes CASSRPRQESPYEQYF.

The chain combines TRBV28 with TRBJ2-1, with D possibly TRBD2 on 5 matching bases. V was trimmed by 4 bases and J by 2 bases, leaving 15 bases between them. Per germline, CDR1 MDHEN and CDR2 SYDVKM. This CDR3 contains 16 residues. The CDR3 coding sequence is TGTGCCAGCAGTTCCCAGAGGGCTCTTGCCTACAATGAGCAGTTCTTC. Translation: CASSSQRALAYNEQFF.

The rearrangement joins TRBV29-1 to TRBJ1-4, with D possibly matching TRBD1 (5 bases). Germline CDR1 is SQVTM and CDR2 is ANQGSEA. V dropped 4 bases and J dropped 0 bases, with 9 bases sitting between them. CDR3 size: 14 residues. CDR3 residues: CSVGDSATNEKLFF. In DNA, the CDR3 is TGCAGCGTTGGTGACAGTGCAACTAATGAAAAACTGTTTTTT. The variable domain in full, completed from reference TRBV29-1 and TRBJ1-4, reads SAVISQKPSRDICQRGTSLTIQCQVDSQVTMMFWYRQQPGQSLTLIATANQGSEATYESGFVIDKFPISRPNLTFSTLTVSNMSPEDSSIYLCSVGDSATNEKLFFGSGTQLSVL.

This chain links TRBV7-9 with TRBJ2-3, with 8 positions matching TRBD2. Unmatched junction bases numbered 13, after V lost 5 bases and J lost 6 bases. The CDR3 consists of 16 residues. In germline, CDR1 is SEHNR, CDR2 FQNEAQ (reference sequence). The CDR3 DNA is TGTGCCAGCAGCCCCCGGAGCGGGAGTTATAGTGATACGCAGTATTTT. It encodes CASSPRSGSYSDTQYF.